This T cell receptor beta chain was sequenced in a study of blood T cell repertoires in COVID-19. As for the study in general: Material from acute and convalescent COVID-19 was sourced from the United States, Italy and Spain. T cells, B-cell-depleted T cells, or PBMCs provided the cDNA or gDNA that served as material.

Methods used by the authors: Amplification with reference gene primers provided the estimates of nucleated cell counts. The assay was immunoSEQ multiplex PCR, and TCRdb's table has in-frame clones only and misses some. That table furnishes V, J and clone size, whereas the DNA furnished D and trimming. The repertoire has 180,000 or so clones, under 85% of them found once; the top ten carry roughly 9.2%. J gave up 0 bases and V 7 bases, and 4 bases lay outside the gene matches. CDR3 length: 13 amino acids. Germline V gene data show CDR1 as SQVTM and CDR2 as ANQGSEA. The V and J genes are TRBV29-1 and TRBJ2-7; 9 positions match TRBD1. This receptor was identified in a woman of 80 years or more with acute or convalescent COVID-19. The sequenced sample was peripheral blood. Here the CDR3 reads CSAGQGSSYEQYF. Written as DNA, the CDR3 is TGCAGCGCGGGACAGGGATCCTCCTACGAGCAGTACTTC.